Given below is one T cell receptor (beta chain) in context. The sample carries other DNA sequences with the same CDR3. Germline V gene sequence: CDR1 LGHDT, CDR2 YNNKEL (reference sequence). This CDR3 is 14 amino acids long. V shed 3 bases and J shed 0 bases, with 8 bases lying between them. In the original processing: How many nucleated cells were present was estimated from reference gene primer amplification. The assay was immunoSEQ multiplex PCR, and TCRdb's table has in-frame clones only and misses some. The V and J calls and clone size are taken from that table; D and trimming were inferred from the DNA. The repertoire holds fewer than 200,000 clones, with around 83% as singletons. The entry originates in a study of blood T cell repertoires in COVID-19. Across the whole study: Acute and convalescent COVID-19 samples came from the United States, Italy and Spain. PBMCs, B-cell-depleted T cells, or T cells provided the cDNA or gDNA that made up the material.

Symptom resolution, clearance, or two negative PCRs marked donors in Cohort 3 as recovered. Sample: PBMCs or T cells enriched from blood (not recorded which). The chain recombines TRBV3-1 (or the pseudogene TRBV3-2) with TRBJ1-1; D unresolved. The TCR sequence derives from a middle-aged man who had recovered from COVID-19. The CDR3 region is CASSQAGMNTEAFF. The CDR3, as DNA: TGTGCCAGCAGCCAGGCAGGTATGAACACTGAAGCTTTCTTT.